What follows are 28 T cell receptor beta chains derived from one specimen sequenced in a study of T cell responses to AZD1222 COVID-19 vaccine. Profiled with immunoSEQ multiplex PCR; TCRdb holds only in-frame clones, not every one. The table has about 150,000 clones, 92% seen once. The sequenced sample was peripheral blood, obtained on day 0 of AZD1222 vaccination. These receptors were obtained from an adult in good health.

The genes are TRBV10-3 and TRBJ1-2; D is unclear. The V end was cut by 6 bases, the J end by 4 bases, with 12 bases between. Germline V gene sequence: CDR1 ENHRY, CDR2 SYGVKD. The CDR3 sequence is 13 residues long. The CDR3 region is CAIRGVGGYGYTF. CDR3 in DNA: TGTGCCATCAGAGGAGTCGGTGGCTATGGCTACACCTTC.

The gene calls are TRBV5-1 and TRBJ1-1, with D perhaps TRBD1 (6 bases). Germline CDR1 is SGHRS and CDR2 is YFSETQ. Trimming pared 4 bases from V and 1 base from J, leaving 11 bases between. This CDR3 has 14 residues. The chain's CDR3 is CASSLLQGNTEAFF. In DNA, the CDR3 is TGCGCCAGCAGCCTCCTACAGGGGAACACTGAAGCTTTCTTT.

The rearrangement links TRBV6-5 to TRBJ1-1; TRBD1 might be the D (5 bases). This CDR3 has 14 amino acids. The germline V and J ends were trimmed by 6 bases and 4 bases, with 15 bases remaining between them. Looked up from germline, CDR1 is MNHEY and CDR2 is SVGAGI. The CDR3 DNA sequence: TGTGCCAGCAGCTCTGGGGGGGGTGCCACTGAAGCTTTCTTT. Translating it yields CASSSGGGATEAFF.

This chain uses TRBV6-6 with TRBJ1-6; D ambiguous. The ends were cut back, 5 bases at V and 10 bases at J, with 15 bases in the middle. This CDR3 has 14 amino acids. CDR1 and CDR2 (germline): MNHNY, SVGAGI (reference sequence). The CDR3 reads CASSLPEPGSPLHF. For the CDR3, the DNA is TGTGCCAGCAGTCTACCCGAGCCGGGGTCACCCCTCCACTTT.

The chain recombines TRBV6-4 with TRBJ2-2; D is ambiguous. The CDR3 is 15 amino acids. Looked up from germline, CDR1 is MRHNA and CDR2 is SNTAGT. Trimming stripped 6 bases from V and 4 bases from J, with 15 bases between. The CDR3 protein is CASREPDPSTGELFF. CDR3 sequence (DNA): TGTGCCAGCAGAGAACCAGACCCCAGCACCGGGGAGCTGTTTTTT.

This sequence joins TRBV7-9 and TRBJ1-1; 9 positions match TRBD1. The germline V gene encodes CDR1 SEHNR and CDR2 FQNEAQ (reference sequence). There are 14 residues in the CDR3. J lost 5 bases, V lost 5 bases, and 6 bases had no gene match. The CDR3 nucleotides are TGTGCCAGCAGCATACCGGACAGGGGAACTGAAGCTTTCTTT. This gives the protein CASSIPDRGTEAFF.

This clone has only one observation. The chain joins TRBV11-3 to TRBJ2-2; D is unresolved. With 2 bases removed from V and 4 bases from J, the gap between germline ends came to 5 bases. This CDR3 has 13 amino acids. CDR1 is SGHNT, CDR2 YENEEA, per germline. The CDR3 DNA reads as TGTGCCAGCAGCTTATCGGGCACCGGGGAGCTGTTTTTT. It codes for CASSLSGTGELFF. Drawing the rest from reference TRBV11-3 and TRBJ2-2, the complete variable domain is EAGVVQSPRYKIIEKKQPVAFWCNPISGHNTLYWYLQNLGQGPELLIRYENEEAVDDSQLPKDRFSAERLKGVDSTLKIQPAELGDSAVYLCASSLSGTGELFFGEGSRLTVL.

Here the CDR3 reads CASSHVRGGVEQYF. The CDR3 coding sequence is TGCGCCAGCAGCCATGTCCGGGGGGGAGTTGAGCAGTACTTC. The chain uses TRBV4-1 and TRBJ2-7; 8 bases are shared with TRBD2. The CDR3 extends over 14 amino acids. Germline lookup yields CDR1 MGHRA and CDR2 YSYEKL. The trim removed 3 bases at V and 7 bases at J, leaving 8 bases unmatched.

The chain employs TRBV3-1 (or the pseudogene TRBV3-2) and TRBJ1-2; D gene unclear. V dropped 1 base and J dropped 0 bases, with 9 bases sitting between them. Germline V gene lookup returns CDR1 LGHDT and CDR2 YNNKEL (reference sequence). The CDR3 sequence is 15 residues long. This CDR3 reads CASSQGAATNYGYTF. Written as DNA, the CDR3 is TGTGCCAGCAGCCAAGGGGCAGCAACTAACTATGGCTACACCTTC.

This clone has just one count. The chain combines TRBV10-1 with TRBJ1-1; 8 positions agree with TRBD1. Per germline, CDR1 WNHNN and CDR2 SYGVQD (reference sequence). The CDR3 contains 14 residues. J was trimmed by 5 bases and V by 5 bases; bases with no gene match: 7. The CDR3 sequence is CASSSGGAGTEAFF. The CDR3 nucleotides are TGCGCCAGCAGTTCAGGGGGCGCGGGGACTGAAGCTTTCTTT.

The chain has TRBV5-1 and TRBJ1-5; D not resolved. The CDR3 has 14 amino acids. V lost 4 bases to trimming and J lost 1 base, with 9 bases between them. CDR1 is SGHRS and CDR2 is YFSETQ in the germline V gene. The CDR3 loop reads CASSPSPSNQPQHF. The CDR3 nucleotides read TGCGCCAGCAGCCCTTCACCAAGCAATCAGCCCCAGCATTTT.

The V and J genes are TRBV5-1 and TRBJ1-4, with D possibly matching TRBD1 (5 bases). Between the trimmed V and J ends, which lost 0 bases and 0 bases, there was a span of 6 bases. This CDR3 spans 15 amino acids. Germline CDR1 reads SGHRS; CDR2 reads YFSETQ. For the CDR3, the DNA is TGCGCCAGCAGCTTGGAAGGGGCAACTAATGAAAAACTGTTTTTT. It codes for CASSLEGATNEKLFF.

This sequence joins TRBV12-3 or TRBV12-4 and TRBJ1-1, with D hard to call. V was trimmed by 3 bases and J by 1 base, leaving 6 bases between them. This CDR3 has 13 amino acids. The CDR3 spells CASSFQRNTEAFF. CDR3 nucleotide sequence: TGTGCCAGCAGTTTTCAGAGGAACACTGAAGCTTTCTTT.

The V call is TRBV23-1, the J call TRBJ1-1, with D possibly matching TRBD1 (6 bases). TRBV23-1 is an ORF, with its function uncertain. This CDR3 comprises 14 residues. V was pared by 8 bases and J by 5 bases, with 18 bases between. Here the CDR3 DNA reads TGCGCCAGCTCTCAGCGGGGGCGGAGGACTGAAGCTTTCTTT. This translates into CASSQRGRRTEAFF.

CDR3: CASSSRTGGVGRNEKLFF. CDR3 nucleotide sequence: TGTGCCAGCAGCTCCCGGACAGGGGGCGTCGGGAGGAATGAAAAACTGTTTTTT. This chain uses TRBV11-2 with TRBJ1-4; 11 nucleotides align to TRBD1. Germline CDR1 is SGHAT and CDR2 is FQNNGV. CDR3 length: 18 amino acids. Trimming removed 4 bases from V and 5 bases from J; junction bases left unmatched: 12.

This chain joins TRBV15 and TRBJ2-7; D tentatively fits TRBD1 or TRBD2 (6 bases each). Germline CDR1 LNHNV, CDR2 YYDKDF (reference sequence). The CDR3 has 15 residues. The V end lost 0 bases, the J end lost 1 base, and 10 bases lay between the germline ends. Written as DNA, the CDR3 is TGTGCCACCAGCAGAGAAGGGGGGCGTTCCTACGAGCAGTACTTC. It is translated as CATSREGGRSYEQYF.

This clone showed up just a few times. V is TRBV7-2 and J is TRBJ1-6; D not resolved. V was trimmed by 0 bases and J by 6 bases, leaving 18 bases between them. CDR3 size: 18 residues. The V gene's germline CDR1 is SGHTA and CDR2 FQGNSA. This CDR3 is CASSLAWGVRGSNSPLHF. DNA of the CDR3: TGTGCCAGCAGCTTAGCGTGGGGAGTCCGGGGTAGTAATTCACCCCTCCACTTT. Drawing the rest from reference TRBV7-2 and TRBJ1-6, the complete variable domain is GAGVSQSPSNKVTEKGKDVELRCDPISGHTALYWYRQSLGQGLEFLIYFQGNSAPDKSGLPSDRFSAERTGGSVSTLTIQRTQQEDSAVYLCASSLAWGVRGSNSPLHFGNGTRLTVT.

The rearrangement uses TRBV11-3 and TRBJ2-5, with TRBD2 matching 7 bases. Germline CDR1 reads SGHNT; CDR2 reads YENEEA. V lost 4 bases to trimming and J lost 5 bases; unmatched junction nucleotides: 13. This CDR3 spans 16 amino acids. The CDR3 sequence: CASSSGTTRGGETQYF. Written as DNA, the CDR3 is TGTGCCAGCAGCTCCGGGACTACCCGGGGAGGGGAGACCCAGTACTTC.

The chain couples TRBV27 to TRBJ2-5, with a weak D call TRBD2 (6 bases). Germline V gene lookup returns CDR1 MNHEY and CDR2 SMNVEV (reference sequence). The ends were cut back, 5 bases at V and 5 bases at J, with 12 bases in the middle. This CDR3 spans 13 amino acids. The DNA of the CDR3 is TGTGCCAGCAGTCCTAGGGGAGGTGAGACCCAGTACTTC. This translates into CASSPRGGETQYF.

V gene TRBV4-2 combines with J gene TRBJ1-2; 8 nucleotides line up with TRBD1. The CDR3 length is 15 residues. V trimming: 0 bases; J trimming: 4 bases; junction bases outside the gene matches: 4. Germline V gene lookup returns CDR1 LGHNA and CDR2 YNFKEQ. The CDR3 here is CASSQERGQVYGYTF. The CDR3 nucleotides read TGTGCCAGCAGCCAAGAAAGGGGACAGGTCTATGGCTACACCTTC.

The chain joins TRBV19 to TRBJ1-1; no reliable D call. The germline CDR1 and CDR2 sequences are LNHDA and SQIVND (reference sequence). V lost 0 bases to trimming and J lost 6 bases, with 11 bases between them. The CDR3 length is 14 residues. DNA for the CDR3: TGTGCCAGTAGTATAGATACTCGGGGTTCTGAAGCTTTCTTT. Translating it yields CASSIDTRGSEAFF.

The genes are TRBV7-2 and TRBJ2-7; D gene uncertain. Germline CDR1 reads SGHTA; CDR2 reads FQGNSA. CDR3 length equals 16 residues. Trimming stripped 1 base from V and 2 bases from J, with 15 bases between. The CDR3 protein is CASSLGGVTSTYEQYF. CDR3 nucleotides: TGTGCCAGCAGCTTAGGTGGTGTCACTTCGACCTACGAGCAGTACTTC.

J is TRBJ2-1 and V is TRBV7-2, with D possibly being TRBD2 (7 bases). V shed 8 bases and J shed 4 bases, with 18 bases lying between them. This CDR3 is built from 15 residues. The V gene's germline CDR1 is SGHTA and CDR2 FQGNSA. CDR3 sequence (DNA): TGTGCCAGCGTCAGGAGGGGGGGCCTTTACAATGAGCAGTTCTTC. This gives the protein CASVRRGGLYNEQFF. Combining the CDR3 with reference TRBV7-2 and TRBJ2-1 gives the whole variable domain GAGVSQSPSNKVTEKGKDVELRCDPISGHTALYWYRQSLGQGLEFLIYFQGNSAPDKSGLPSDRFSAERTGGSVSTLTIQRTQQEDSAVYLCASVRRGGLYNEQFFGPGTRLTVL.

This chain uses TRBV12-3 or TRBV12-4 with TRBJ2-5, with TRBD1 as a possible D gene (6 bases). This CDR3 comprises 12 residues. V lost 3 bases, J lost 4 bases, and 6 bases lay in between. The CDR3 protein is CASSLGAETQYF. CDR3 coding DNA: TGTGCCAGCAGTTTGGGGGCAGAGACCCAGTACTTC.

V is TRBV5-1 and J is TRBJ1-2; 9 nucleotides agree with TRBD1. From germline, CDR1 is SGHRS and CDR2 YFSETQ. This CDR3 is built from 14 residues. The trim removed 4 bases at V and 5 bases at J, leaving 6 bases unmatched. The CDR3 DNA follows: TGCGCCAGCAGCCAAGGGACAGGGTGGTATGGCTACACCTTC. Protein sequence: CASSQGTGWYGYTF. The complete variable domain, with remaining parts taken from reference TRBV5-1 and TRBJ1-2, reads KAGVTQTPRYLIKTRGQQVTLSCSPISGHRSVSWYQQTPGQGLQFLFEYFSETQRNKGNFPGRFSGRQFSNSRSEMNVSTLELGDSALYLCASSQGTGWYGYTFGSGTRLTVV.

This chain joins TRBV6-5 and TRBJ2-7; D is perhaps TRBD1 (6 bases). Germline values: CDR1 MNHEY, CDR2 SVGAGI. This CDR3 contains 12 residues. Trimming left V 6 bases short and J 7 bases short, with 13 bases between. The CDR3 region is CASRTGSGEQYF. The CDR3 nucleotides are TGTGCCAGCAGAACAGGGAGTGGGGAGCAGTACTTC.

This chain connects TRBV3-1 (or the pseudogene TRBV3-2) to TRBJ2-1, with D possibly being TRBD1 (6 bases). Germline V gene sequence: CDR1 LGHDT, CDR2 YNNKEL (reference sequence). CDR3 length equals 14 residues. V lost 1 base to trimming and J lost 8 bases, with 12 bases between them. CDR3 protein: CASSQAGNRDEQFF. The CDR3 DNA reads TGTGCCAGCAGCCAAGCAGGGAACAGGGATGAGCAGTTCTTC.

CDR3 in amino acids: CASSPTDRGGNNEQFF. As DNA, the CDR3 is TGTGCCAGCAGCCCCACGGACAGGGGTGGAAACAATGAGCAGTTCTTC. The V call is TRBV4-2, the J call TRBJ2-1, with 9 bases identical to TRBD1. The germline CDR1 and CDR2 sequences are LGHNA and YNFKEQ. The CDR3 totals 16 residues. V gave up 4 bases and J gave up 5 bases; unmatched junction bases: 9.